The entry below describes one T cell receptor (beta chain). This sample was included in a study of T cell changes during pregnancy in multiple sclerosis. In germline, CDR1 is LNHNV, CDR2 YYDKDF (reference sequence). With 1 base removed from V and 4 bases from J, the gap between germline ends came to 5 bases. The CDR3 spans 13 residues. Sequencing was performed with immunoSEQ multiplex PCR; in TCRdb, only in-frame clones are kept and a portion is missing. Among 50,000 to 70,000 clones listed, 91% were seen once. This sample comprised peripheral blood, obtained in the third trimester of pregnancy. The genes are TRBV15 and TRBJ2-1; D is unclear. This receptor was obtained from a female donor in good health, enrolled as a control in a pregnancy study. The CDR3 coding sequence is TGTGCCACCAGCAGAGGAGCTTACAATGAGCAGTTCTTC. This translates into CATSRGAYNEQFF.